The rows below give T cell receptor beta chains drawn from one sample of a study of T cell responses to AZD1222 COVID-19 vaccine. The assay was immunoSEQ multiplex PCR, and TCRdb's table has in-frame clones only and misses some. The table has about 42,000 clones, approximately 88% seen once. The source material was peripheral blood, sampled 28 days after the second AZD1222 dose. These receptors were taken from an adult who received the AZD1222 COVID-19 vaccine. CDR3s include the opening cysteine and the closing phenylalanine or tryptophan. Each record gives: J gene, V gene, clone size, CDR3 protein. A row's size may be missing; if present it is once, few, many or a size class.

TRBJ1-2 TRBV5-1 . CASTRVGEGNGYTF
TRBJ2-2 TRBV25-1 . CASTNTGELFF
TRBJ1-3 TRBV19 . CASARQGGGPSSGNTIYF
TRBJ2-5 TRBV2 medium-sized CASGQTSGGGPRETQYF
TRBJ1-6 TRBV6-5 . CASSRGAPGGSPLHF
TRBJ2-7 TRBV29-1 . CSVGSQSSYEQYF
TRBJ1-1 TRBV9 few CASSQQGMNTEAFF
TRBJ1-1 TRBV19 few CASSPPDGVNTEAFF
TRBJ1-1 TRBV19 . CASSKIGGPEAFF
TRBJ2-2 TRBV2 . CASGGAGGPKGGELFF
TRBJ1-5 TRBV19 few CASRGSTGNQPQHF
TRBJ1-2 TRBV5-4 . CASSPTGGRSYGYTF
TRBJ2-3 TRBV19 . CASSRTSPQRGRGGTDTQYF
TRBJ2-7 TRBV7-9 . CASSLESGYEQYF
TRBJ1-2 TRBV29-1 . CSGGERAGYGYTF
TRBJ2-3 TRBV7-3 . CASSLNSLVGRSTDTQYF
TRBJ2-1 TRBV2 . CASSEGWRRGENNEQFF
TRBJ2-5 TRBV5-4 . CASSLAGGAQETQYF
TRBJ1-6 TRBV5-1 . CASSMLGQGAYSPLHF
TRBJ2-2 TRBV29-1 . CSAEPGHNTGELFF
TRBJ1-3 TRBV9 once CASSVGQGVAGNTIYF
TRBJ2-3 TRBV9 . CASSDRASTDTQYF
TRBJ2-7 TRBV29-1 . CSVKRDSYEQYF
TRBJ2-5 TRBV20-1 . CSASQETQYF
TRBJ2-2 TRBV9 . CASSVVGQARAGELFF
TRBJ2-5 TRBV5-5 . CASSLAITGGSQETQYF
TRBJ2-3 TRBV29-1 . CEAGEGDTQYF
TRBJ1-2 TRBV6-5 . CASSKGTGYGYTF
TRBJ1-2 TRBV27 . CASSFGQGLGGYTF
TRBJ2-1 TRBV3-1/TRBV3-2 . CASSQDPKVAEQFF
TRBJ2-3 TRBV2 . CASSGTSGSDTQYF
TRBJ1-2 TRBV5-4 . CASSLEVRQVDGYTF
TRBJ2-5 TRBV10-3 few CAIKTSGGAAETQYF
TRBJ2-6 TRBV7-9 . CASSRTGAGANVLTF
TRBJ1-2 TRBV9 . CASSTGTGPPIGYGYTF
TRBJ2-7 TRBV14 . CASSQRAGGHEQYF
TRBJ2-7 TRBV27 . CASSLGGGYGQYF
TRBJ2-7 TRBV7-6 . CASSSTVSEQYF
TRBJ1-2 TRBV18 once CASSPPTANGGYTF
TRBJ2-5 TRBV6-2/TRBV6-3 . CASSYSVTSGGISQETQYF
TRBJ2-1 TRBV10-2 . CASSEIWASGGYNEQFF
TRBJ1-4 TRBV18 . CASSPGTSGEKLFF
TRBJ2-7 TRBV7-2 . CASSLSGITRSYEQYF
TRBJ2-5 TRBV19 . CASSIGGNQETQYF
TRBJ1-6 TRBV7-6 few CASSQAGGAHNSPLHF
TRBJ1-1 TRBV28 . CASRQGATFF
TRBJ2-3 TRBV15 few CATSRDLGGGADTQYF
TRBJ2-5 TRBV5-6 . CASSLMGQRQETQYF
TRBJ1-2 TRBV5-8 . CASSLGWRSGHGYTF
TRBJ2-7 TRBV9 . CASSAFPGDHYEQYF
TRBJ2-1 TRBV5-4 . CASIRQGPYNEQFF
TRBJ1-5 TRBV3-1/TRBV3-2 . CASSQDGVHHF
TRBJ2-2 TRBV4-2 . CASSQGAGGLNTGELFF
TRBJ1-2 TRBV10-2 few CASSAFGNYGYTF
TRBJ2-2 TRBV27 once CASSWIVFGNTGELFF
TRBJ2-2 TRBV19 . CASRDRGTTGELFF
TRBJ2-3 TRBV5-1 . CASSLVGGTTDTQYF
TRBJ2-1 TRBV6-5 . CASSLRGGVYNEQFF